A single sample is the source of the 8 T cell receptor beta chains below, sequenced in a study of shared clonotypes between healthy human individuals. CD8 cells classed as naive were CD45RO-negative and positively selected for CCR7, excluding terminally differentiated effector memory CD45RA+ cells. Measured with immunoSEQ multiplex PCR; TCRdb has only the in-frame clones, and not every one. The table lists roughly 2 million clones, about 95% of them singletons. The sequenced material came from naive CD8+ T cells sorted from blood. Receptor source: a man younger than 30 in good health.

The chain recombines TRBV4-2 with TRBJ2-7; maybe TRBD1 (5 bases). The CDR3 contains 14 residues. Germline CDR1 LGHNA, CDR2 YNFKEQ. Between the trimmed V and J ends, which lost 3 bases and 3 bases, there was a span of 12 bases. The CDR3 DNA reads TGTGCCAGCAGCCAGTCGGGCGGACACTACGAGCAGTACTTC. Translated: CASSQSGGHYEQYF.

The chain has TRBV7-9 and TRBJ1-2; D remains ambiguous. Trimming removed 0 bases from V and 4 bases from J, with 15 bases in between. The germline gives CDR1 SEHNR, CDR2 FQNEAQ (reference sequence). This CDR3 has 16 amino acids. CDR3 nucleotide sequence: TGTGCCAGCAGCTTAGCGGCCTCCCAGGTCCGCTATGGCTACACCTTC. Its protein is CASSLAASQVRYGYTF.

The rearrangement links TRBV18 to TRBJ2-6; D might be TRBD1 (5 bases). The V gene's germline CDR1 is KGHSH and CDR2 LQKENI. The CDR3 is 18 residues long. Trimming stripped 0 bases from V and 1 base from J, with 13 bases between. The CDR3 DNA sequence: TGTGCCAGCTCACCACCTGAACAGGCCCTTTCTGGGGCCAACGTCCTGACTTTC. This gives the protein CASSPPEQALSGANVLTF. Full variable domain (rest looked up from reference TRBV18 and TRBJ2-6): NAGVMQNPRHLVRRRGQEARLRCSPMKGHSHVYWYRQLPEEGLKFMVYLQKENIIDESGMPKERFSAEFPKEGPSILRIQQVVRGDSAAYFCASSPPEQALSGANVLTFGAGSRLTVL.

This clone was found once. The chain couples TRBV7-2 to TRBJ2-7, with 11 bases fitting TRBD2. The J segment lost 3 bases and the V segment lost 0 bases, leaving 4 bases of the junction unmatched. The CDR3 extends over 16 amino acids. The germline CDR1 and CDR2 sequences are SGHTA and FQGNSA. CDR3 residues: CASSLASGLAGYEQYF. The CDR3 DNA is TGTGCCAGCAGCTTAGCGTCCGGACTAGCGGGCTACGAGCAGTACTTC.

The chain is built from TRBV4-1 and TRBJ2-1, with D perhaps being TRBD1 or TRBD2 (6 bases each). Trimming shortened V by 0 bases and J by 1 base, and 13 bases separated the two germline ends. This CDR3 is built from 17 residues. Germline values: CDR1 MGHRA, CDR2 YSYEKL. CDR3 sequence: CASSQDPGGLSYNEQFF. Written as DNA, the CDR3 is TGCGCCAGCAGCCAAGATCCCGGGGGCCTATCCTACAATGAGCAGTTCTTC.

The rearrangement uses TRBV4-1 and TRBJ1-2; 10 bases align to TRBD1. Germline V gene lookup returns CDR1 MGHRA and CDR2 YSYEKL. This CDR3 has 14 residues. Germline trimming cut 2 bases from V and 7 bases from J; bases unmatched to any gene: 4. The CDR3: CASSQRQGAVGYTF. In DNA form, the CDR3 reads TGCGCCAGCAGCCAACGACAGGGGGCGGTTGGCTACACCTTC.

The J gene is TRBJ1-4, the V gene TRBV4-3, with a weak D call TRBD1 (6 bases). Germline CDR1 is LGHNA and CDR2 is YSLEER. The germline V and J ends were trimmed by 0 bases and 2 bases, with 19 bases remaining between them. The CDR3 is 19 amino acids. The CDR3 reads CASSQDLWDTGTTNEKLFF. The CDR3 DNA follows: TGCGCCAGCAGCCAAGATCTTTGGGACACTGGTACGACTAATGAAAAACTGTTTTTT.

J is TRBJ1-2 and V is TRBV19; D unresolved. The germline V gene has CDR1 LNHDA and CDR2 SQIVND (reference sequence). The CDR3 consists of 16 residues. The V and J ends lost 3 bases and 8 bases respectively, with 22 bases between them. CDR3 sequence reads: CASSMSDAETVKGYTF. CDR3 DNA sequence: TGTGCCAGTAGTATGTCAGATGCGGAAACCGTTAAAGGCTACACCTTC.